The 28 T cell receptor beta chains in this list originate from one sample, sequenced in a study of control samples from healthy donors and cancer patients. Sequenced by immunoSEQ multiplex PCR; TCRdb stores in-frame clones only, minus some. The sample includes roughly 200,000 clones, roughly 94% of them seen just once. Sequencing was carried out using blood. These receptors all come from a man aged 45-65 years in good health.

The chain carries TRBV6-6 and TRBJ2-7; TRBD2 is a possible D gene (5 bases). The germline V gene encodes CDR1 MNHNY and CDR2 SVGAGI (reference sequence). Between the trimmed V and J ends, which lost 8 bases and 0 bases, there was a span of 14 bases. CDR3 length equals 14 residues. This CDR3 is CASLRTGSSYEQYF. The CDR3 nucleotides read TGTGCCAGCCTCCGGACGGGGAGCTCCTACGAGCAGTACTTC.

This sequence joins TRBV5-1 and TRBJ1-1, with 7 bases matching TRBD1. The ends lost 4 bases at V and 11 bases at J; junction bases unmatched: 17. In germline, CDR1 is SGHRS, CDR2 YFSETQ. This CDR3 contains 15 residues. DNA of the CDR3: TGCGCCAGCAGCCGTAGTGGACAGGTGGCGGGTGAGGCTTTCTTT. It encodes CASSRSGQVAGEAFF.

This chain links TRBV5-6 with TRBJ1-6; D not resolved. CDR1 SGHDT and CDR2 YYEEEE come from the germline V gene. V lost 2 bases, J lost 6 bases, and 12 bases lay in between. CDR3 length: 15 amino acids. The CDR3 loop is CASSFMTAINSPLHF. Here the CDR3 DNA reads TGTGCCAGCAGCTTTATGACGGCTATTAATTCACCCCTCCACTTT.

The chain carries TRBV19 and TRBJ2-1; D unresolved. Germline-derived CDR1 and CDR2 are LNHDA and SQIVND (reference sequence). V was cut by 4 bases and J by 7 bases, with 8 bases left in between. The length of the CDR3 is 12 residues. The DNA of the CDR3 is TGTGCCAGTAGTAACGGGTGGAATGAGCAGTTCTTC. This gives the protein CASSNGWNEQFF.

This chain joins TRBV6-1 and TRBJ2-1, with D possibly TRBD2 on 7 matching bases. The V end was cut by 2 bases, the J end by 6 bases, with 14 bases between. Germline loops: CDR1 MNHNS, CDR2 SASEGT. The CDR3 has 15 amino acids. The DNA of the CDR3 is TGTGCCAGCAGTGAATTCGGTGGGGGGGCCAATGAGCAGTTCTTC. Translation gives CASSEFGGGANEQFF.

The rearrangement uses TRBV3-1 (or the pseudogene TRBV3-2) and TRBJ1-3; D is uncertain. From germline, CDR1 is LGHDT and CDR2 YNNKEL (reference sequence). The length of the CDR3 is 15 residues. V gave up 3 bases and J gave up 4 bases, with 13 bases separating them. The CDR3 spells CASSHSTRRGNTIYF. The CDR3, as DNA: TGTGCCAGCAGCCATAGTACCAGGAGGGGAAACACCATATATTTT.

The rearrangement uses TRBV29-1 and TRBJ2-1, with D perhaps assigned TRBD1 or TRBD2 (5 bases each). V shed 4 bases and J shed 6 bases, with 13 bases lying between them. This CDR3 has 13 residues. CDR1 is SQVTM and CDR2 is ANQGSEA in the germline V gene. The CDR3 bases are TGCAGCGTTGGGGCGTTGGGGACCAATGAGCAGTTCTTC. This codes for CSVGALGTNEQFF.

This clone was counted a single time. The chain carries TRBV6-2 or TRBV6-3 and TRBJ1-1, with 7 nucleotides matching TRBD1. V dropped 4 bases and J dropped 3; count of bases not matched to a gene: 8. The CDR3 runs 15 residues. CDR1 and CDR2 from the germline V gene are MNHEY and SVGEGT. CDR3 sequence (DNA): TGTGCCAGCAGTTTGAGAGACAGGGTCGACACTGAAGCTTTCTTT. It translates to CASSLRDRVDTEAFF.

The chain combines TRBV19 with TRBJ1-4; possible D gene TRBD1, 6 bases. Per the germline V gene, CDR1 is LNHDA and CDR2 is SQIVND (reference sequence). The CDR3 has 14 residues. Trimming left V 5 bases short and J 6 bases short, with 13 bases between. CDR3 amino acids: CASSSGQRHEKLFF. CDR3 bases: TGTGCCAGTAGTTCAGGACAGCGACATGAAAAACTGTTTTTT.

This rearrangement joins TRBV14 to TRBJ2-1; TRBD1 matches 10 bases. Germline V lookup: CDR1 SGHDN, CDR2 FVKESK. The ends lost 1 base at V and 4 bases at J; junction bases unmatched: 7. The CDR3 covers 17 residues. For the CDR3, the DNA is TGTGCCAGCAGCCAAGTGGAGGGACAGGGGCTTTACAATGAGCAGTTCTTC. It is translated as CASSQVEGQGLYNEQFF.

This clone was found a few times. This chain links TRBV28 with TRBJ1-5; tentatively, D is TRBD1 (5 bases). V was trimmed by 7 bases and J by 6 bases, leaving 16 bases between them. The germline gives CDR1 MDHEN, CDR2 SYDVKM. The CDR3 is 14 residues long. The CDR3 protein is CASTLRGTIQPQHF. The CDR3 DNA follows: TGTGCCAGCACCTTGCGGGGGACTATTCAGCCCCAGCATTTT.

This chain links TRBV2 with TRBJ2-1; D perhaps matches TRBD1 (5 bases). Trimming shortened V by 7 bases and J by 0 bases, and 13 bases separated the two germline ends. The CDR3 sequence is 15 residues long. Per the germline V gene, CDR1 is SNHLY and CDR2 is FYNNEI. CDR3 loop: CASTRGATSYNEQFF. The CDR3 DNA sequence: TGTGCCAGCACAAGGGGCGCAACCTCCTACAATGAGCAGTTCTTC.

The chain uses TRBV13 and TRBJ1-5; 11 nucleotides match TRBD1. J was trimmed by 5 bases and V by 4 bases; bases with no gene match: 4. CDR1 is PRHDT, CDR2 FYEKMQ, per germline (reference sequence). The CDR3 contains 15 residues. This CDR3 reads CASSSRTGGHQPQHF. Written as DNA, the CDR3 is TGTGCCAGCAGCTCCAGGACAGGGGGCCATCAGCCCCAGCATTTT.

Only one count was recorded for this clone. The chain links TRBV12-3 or TRBV12-4 to TRBJ2-1; TRBD2 is a possible D gene (5 bases). The CDR3 runs 12 residues. The germline V and J ends were trimmed by 6 bases and 9 bases, with 12 bases remaining between them. Here the CDR3 DNA reads TGTGCCAGCAGAACCCCCCGGGGTGAGCAGTTCTTC. It yields the protein CASRTPRGEQFF.

V gene TRBV6-4 combines with J gene TRBJ1-1, with a weak D call TRBD1 (6 bases). Per the germline V gene, CDR1 is MRHNA and CDR2 is SNTAGT. The ends were cut back, 11 bases at V and 4 bases at J, with 26 bases in the middle. CDR3 length equals 16 residues. CDR3 protein: CAAWGASMALATEAFF. The CDR3 coding sequence is TGTGCCGCCTGGGGGGCATCAATGGCATTGGCCACTGAAGCTTTCTTT.

The CDR3 nucleotides are TGCGCCAGCAGCCCTACGGGGTTATTACAACAGCCCCAGCATTTT. Protein product: CASSPTGLLQQPQHF. J is TRBJ1-5 and V is TRBV5-1; D gene unclear. Trimming removed 4 bases from V and 7 bases from J, with 18 bases in between. Germline V CDR1 and CDR2: SGHRS, YFSETQ. The CDR3 sequence is 15 residues long.

The chain has TRBV5-4 and TRBJ1-2; no clear D gene. The CDR3 runs 13 residues. The V end was cut by 4 bases, the J end by 3 bases, with 10 bases between. Germline V gene sequence: CDR1 SGHNT, CDR2 YYREEE (reference sequence). CDR3 bases: TGTGCCAGCAGCCCCGGACGAGACTATGGCTACACCTTC. The encoded protein is CASSPGRDYGYTF.

Details on this clone: Other DNA sequences of this sample code for an identical CDR3. The chain employs TRBV18 and TRBJ1-2; the D gene is possibly TRBD1 (5 bases). V lost 1 base to trimming and J lost 3 bases, with 9 bases between them. The germline V gene encodes CDR1 KGHSH and CDR2 LQKENI. CDR3 length: 14 amino acids. The CDR3 DNA reads as TGTGCCAGCTCACCACTTCAGGGAGACTATGGCTACACCTTC. The encoded protein is CASSPLQGDYGYTF. The full variable domain, rest sourced from reference TRBV18 and TRBJ1-2, is NAGVMQNPRHLVRRRGQEARLRCSPMKGHSHVYWYRQLPEEGLKFMVYLQKENIIDESGMPKERFSAEFPKEGPSILRIQQVVRGDSAAYFCASSPLQGDYGYTFGSGTRLTVV.

The chain has TRBV5-1 and TRBJ1-2; D not certain. Trimming removed 2 bases from V and 5 bases from J, with 10 bases in between. There are 13 residues in the CDR3. CDR1 and CDR2 (germline): SGHRS, YFSETQ. In DNA form, the CDR3 reads TGCGCCAGCAGCTTACAGCTCCGGTATGGCTACACCTTC. Amino acid sequence: CASSLQLRYGYTF. The variable domain in full, with the rest retrieved from reference TRBV5-1 and TRBJ1-2, is KAGVTQTPRYLIKTRGQQVTLSCSPISGHRSVSWYQQTPGQGLQFLFEYFSETQRNKGNFPGRFSGRQFSNSRSEMNVSTLELGDSALYLCASSLQLRYGYTFGSGTRLTVV.

In this sample, this clone turned up once. The chain is built from TRBV28 and TRBJ1-5, with 9 bases identical to TRBD1. V shed 6 bases, J shed 5 bases, and the junction held 2 bases outside the gene matches. CDR3 length: 13 amino acids. The germline V gene encodes CDR1 MDHEN and CDR2 SYDVKM. The CDR3 DNA follows: TGTGCCAGCAGACGACAGGGGGATCAGCCCCAGCATTTT. Residues: CASRRQGDQPQHF.

The chain uses TRBV4-1 and TRBJ2-5; a weak D match, TRBD2 (5 bases). The V gene's germline CDR1 is MGHRA and CDR2 YSYEKL. CDR3 length: 13 amino acids. Deletions cut 4 bases from V and 4 bases from J, with 10 bases between. The DNA of the CDR3 is TGCGCCAGCAGCCTAACACTAGGAGAGACCCAGTACTTC. It translates to CASSLTLGETQYF.

The V gene is TRBV4-3, the J gene TRBJ2-5; the D is unclear. Germline V gene sequence: CDR1 LGHNA, CDR2 YSLEER. The CDR3 runs 12 residues. The germline V and J ends were trimmed by 5 bases and 6 bases, with 10 bases remaining between them. The CDR3 sequence is CASSSRIKTQYF. In DNA form, the CDR3 reads TGCGCCAGCAGCTCCCGCATAAAGACCCAGTACTTC.

This clone was detected only once. The genes are TRBV4-1 and TRBJ2-4; 8 nucleotides align to TRBD2. Germline loops: CDR1 MGHRA, CDR2 YSYEKL. This CDR3 has 16 amino acids. V shed 4 bases and J 3 bases; nucleotides not matched to a gene: 8. The CDR3 sequence: CASSLGGGPVKNIQYF. The CDR3 nucleotides are TGCGCCAGCAGCCTGGGCGGGGGGCCCGTCAAAAACATTCAGTACTTC.

This rearrangement joins TRBV28 to TRBJ2-3, with TRBD1 matching 9 bases. Unmatched junction bases numbered 8, after V lost 3 bases and J lost 4 bases. The CDR3 is 16 residues long. The germline V gene has CDR1 MDHEN and CDR2 SYDVKM. This CDR3 reads CASSFRGTGRADTQYF. The CDR3 DNA follows: TGTGCCAGCAGTTTCCGTGGGACAGGGCGTGCAGATACGCAGTATTTT.

The chain has TRBV2 and TRBJ1-6; maybe TRBD1 (5 bases). V was trimmed by 7 bases and J by 6 bases, leaving 16 bases between them. The CDR3 consists of 15 residues. The germline CDR1 and CDR2 sequences are SNHLY and FYNNEI. This chain's CDR3 is CASTPTGTANSPLHF. CDR3 nucleotides: TGTGCCAGCACTCCGACCGGGACGGCTAATTCACCCCTCCACTTT.

J is TRBJ1-6 and V is TRBV5-6; D remains ambiguous. Germline assignment: CDR1 SGHDT and CDR2 YYEEEE. The CDR3 has 17 amino acids. V was trimmed by 4 bases and J by 0 bases, leaving 14 bases between them. The CDR3 nucleotides are TGTGCCAGCAGCGAGCTGGGCAGAGACTCCTATAATTCACCCCTCCACTTT. It is translated as CASSELGRDSYNSPLHF.

This chain joins TRBV9 and TRBJ2-7; TRBD1 is a possible D gene (6 bases). The germline V gene encodes CDR1 SGDLS and CDR2 YYNGEE. This CDR3 has 15 amino acids. Trimming shortened V by 1 base and J by 0 bases, and 11 bases separated the two germline ends. The chain's CDR3 is CASSVQSGVSYEQYF. CDR3 DNA sequence: TGTGCCAGCAGCGTACAGTCAGGGGTCTCCTACGAGCAGTACTTC.

V is TRBV5-4 and J is TRBJ1-4; 7 nucleotides match TRBD1. J was trimmed by 0 bases and V by 4 bases; bases with no gene match: 6. Germline CDR1 reads SGHNT; CDR2 reads YYREEE (reference sequence). The CDR3 is made up of 16 amino acids. The CDR3 loop is CASSPGQSATNEKLFF. In DNA form, the CDR3 reads TGTGCCAGCAGCCCGGGACAGTCTGCAACTAATGAAAAACTGTTTTTT.